The 7 T cell receptor beta chains presented below share a single source sample, sequenced in a study of T cell responses to AZD1222 COVID-19 vaccine. Repertoires were generated with immunoSEQ multiplex PCR, while TCRdb's copy carries only in-frame clones and drops some. This sample yields hundreds of thousands of clones, of which about 94% are seen a single time; roughly 0.6% belongs to the top ten. The source was peripheral blood, collected 28 days after the second AZD1222 dose. The receptor source for this set is an adult who received the AZD1222 COVID-19 vaccine.

This chain connects TRBV2 to TRBJ1-1; D gene ambiguous. CDR1 and CDR2 from the germline V gene are SNHLY and FYNNEI. This CDR3 spans 14 amino acids. V was pared by 3 bases and J by 2 bases, with 10 bases between. The CDR3 region has the DNA TGTGCCAGCAGTGAGTGGAGTTCAAACACTGAAGCTTTCTTT. It codes for CASSEWSSNTEAFF.

The chain uses TRBV5-1 and TRBJ1-3; TRBD1 matches 11 bases. Germline V gives CDR1 SGHRS, CDR2 YFSETQ. The CDR3 has 16 amino acids. The J segment lost 1 base and the V segment lost 4 bases, leaving 4 bases of the junction unmatched. The CDR3 DNA follows: TGCGCCAGCAGCAAGGGGGACAGGGGGTCTGGAAACACCATATATTTT. Its translation is CASSKGDRGSGNTIYF.

This clone showed up just once. The CDR3 region is CASSQDRGDATFF. DNA of the CDR3: TGTGCCAGCAGCCAAGATCGAGGGGACGCTACTTTCTTT. The chain couples TRBV14 to TRBJ1-1; possible D gene TRBD1, 5 bases. Per germline, CDR1 SGHDN and CDR2 FVKESK. The CDR3 consists of 13 residues. V was shortened by 0 bases and J by 12 bases, with 14 bases between the two germline ends.

The chain has TRBV2 and TRBJ1-5, with 7 bases matching TRBD1. The CDR3 has 14 amino acids. Trimming cost V 6 bases and J 4 bases; bases outside gene matches: 6. Germline assignment: CDR1 SNHLY and CDR2 FYNNEI. CDR3 coding DNA: TGTGCCAGCAGACAGGGGTCGGGGAATCAGCCCCAGCATTTT. Protein: CASRQGSGNQPQHF. The full variable domain, completed using reference TRBV2 and TRBJ1-5, is EPEVTQTPSHQVTQMGQEVILRCVPISNHLYFYWYRQILGQKVEFLVSFYNNEISEKSEIFDDQFSVERPDGSNFTLKIRSTKLEDSAMYFCASRQGSGNQPQHFGDGTRLSIL.

J is TRBJ2-5 and V is TRBV14; 15 nucleotides agree with TRBD2. After removal of 4 bases from V and 5 bases from J, the junction contained 2 bases not matched to a gene. The CDR3 runs to 15 residues. In germline, CDR1 is SGHDN, CDR2 FVKESK. CDR3 DNA sequence: TGTGCCAGCAGCCGAGGACTAGCGGGAGGGGAGACCCAGTACTTC. Translating gives CASSRGLAGGETQYF. Full variable domain (missing parts from reference TRBV14 and TRBJ2-5): EAGVTQFPSHSVIEKGQTVTLRCDPISGHDNLYWYRRVMGKEIKFLLHFVKESKQDESGMPNNRFLAERTGGTYSTLKVQPAELEDSGVYFCASSRGLAGGETQYFGPGTRLLVL.

This chain links TRBV7-2 with TRBJ2-1; D possibly corresponds to TRBD2 (6 bases). The V and J ends lost 5 bases and 0 bases respectively, with 14 bases between them. Germline V gene sequence: CDR1 SGHTA, CDR2 FQGNSA. The CDR3 length is 16 residues. CDR3 in DNA: TGTGCCAGCAGCCCCGCTGGGGGGAGCTCCTACAATGAGCAGTTCTTC. Its protein is CASSPAGGSSYNEQFF.

This chain joins TRBV11-2 and TRBJ1-1; D is perhaps TRBD1 (6 bases). The V end lost 6 bases, the J end lost 11 bases, and 22 bases lay between the germline ends. Germline loops: CDR1 SGHAT, CDR2 FQNNGV. This CDR3 comprises 14 residues. CDR3: CASSATRTENGAFF. CDR3 sequence (DNA): TGTGCCAGCAGTGCCACCAGGACAGAGAATGGGGCTTTCTTT.